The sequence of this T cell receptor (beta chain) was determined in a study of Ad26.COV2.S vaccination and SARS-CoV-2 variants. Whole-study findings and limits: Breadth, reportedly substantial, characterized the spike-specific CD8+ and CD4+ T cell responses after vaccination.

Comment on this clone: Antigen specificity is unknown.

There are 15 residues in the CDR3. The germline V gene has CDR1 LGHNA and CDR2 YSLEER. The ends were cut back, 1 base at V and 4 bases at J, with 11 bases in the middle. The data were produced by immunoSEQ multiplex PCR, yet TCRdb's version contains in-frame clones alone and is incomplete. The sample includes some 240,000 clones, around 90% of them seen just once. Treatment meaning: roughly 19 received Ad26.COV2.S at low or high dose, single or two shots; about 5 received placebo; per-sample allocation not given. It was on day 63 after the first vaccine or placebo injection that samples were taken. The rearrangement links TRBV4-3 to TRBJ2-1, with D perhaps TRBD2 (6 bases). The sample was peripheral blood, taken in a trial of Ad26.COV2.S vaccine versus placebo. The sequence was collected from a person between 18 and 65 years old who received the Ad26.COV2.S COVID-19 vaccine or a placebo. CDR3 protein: CASSQALALYNEQFF. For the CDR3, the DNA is TGCGCCAGCAGCCAAGCTCTAGCGCTGTACAATGAGCAGTTCTTC.